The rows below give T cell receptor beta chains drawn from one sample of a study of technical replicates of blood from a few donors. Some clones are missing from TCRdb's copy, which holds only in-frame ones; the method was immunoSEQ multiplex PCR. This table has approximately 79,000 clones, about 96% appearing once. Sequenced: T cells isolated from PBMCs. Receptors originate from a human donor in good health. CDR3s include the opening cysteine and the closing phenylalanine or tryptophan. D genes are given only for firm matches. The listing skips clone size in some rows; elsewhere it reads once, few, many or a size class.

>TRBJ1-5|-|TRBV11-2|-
CASSGGVHSNQPQHF
TGTGCCAGCAGCGGAGGGGTCCATAGCAATCAGCCCCAGCATTTT
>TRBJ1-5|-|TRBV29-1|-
CSVFIGDQPQHF
TGCAGCGTTTTTATAGGGGATCAGCCCCAGCATTTT
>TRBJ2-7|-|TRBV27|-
CASSLSGGEQYF
TGTGCCAGCAGTTTATCGGGGGGCGAGCAGTACTTC
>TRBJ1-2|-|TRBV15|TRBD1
CATSITGVHGYTF
TGTGCCACCAGCATTACAGGGGTTCATGGCTACACCTTC
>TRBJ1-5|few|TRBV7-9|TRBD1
CASSFLTGIFNQPQHF
TGTGCCAGCAGCTTCTTGACAGGGATATTCAATCAGCCCCAGCATTTT
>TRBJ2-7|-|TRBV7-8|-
CASSLAVSFPYEQYF
TGTGCCAGCAGCTTAGCGGTCAGTTTCCCCTACGAGCAGTACTTC
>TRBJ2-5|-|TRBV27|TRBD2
CASSPIDLAGWGETQYF
TGTGCCAGCAGTCCCATTGACCTAGCGGGTTGGGGAGAGACCCAGTACTTC
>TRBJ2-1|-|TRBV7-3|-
CASSLTGVGNEQFF
TGTGCCAGCAGCTTAACGGGAGTTGGCAATGAGCAGTTCTTC
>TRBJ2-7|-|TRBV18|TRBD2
CASSPPGLAGYEQYF
TGTGCCAGCTCACCTCCGGGACTAGCGGGCTACGAGCAGTACTTC
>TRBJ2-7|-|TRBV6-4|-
CASSAFLQYEQYF
TGTGCCAGCAGTGCCTTCTTACAGTACGAGCAGTACTTC
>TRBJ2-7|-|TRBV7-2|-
CASSLELPTYEQYF
TGTGCCAGCAGCTTAGAGCTCCCGACCTACGAGCAGTACTTC
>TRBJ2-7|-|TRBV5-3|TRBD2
CARSRAQWTSGTSVYEQYF
TGTGCCAGAAGCAGGGCCCAATGGACTAGCGGGACCAGTGTTTACGAGCAGTACTTC
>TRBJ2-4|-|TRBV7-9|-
CASSLVQGAKNIQYF
TGTGCCAGCAGCTTAGTACAGGGAGCCAAAAACATTCAGTACTTC
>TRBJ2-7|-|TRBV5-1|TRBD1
CASSPRTGSSYEQYF
TGCGCCAGCAGCCCGAGGACAGGAAGCTCCTACGAGCAGTACTTC
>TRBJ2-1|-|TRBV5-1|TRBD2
CASSWTGTSGSNEQFF
TGCGCCAGCAGTTGGACCGGGACTAGCGGGAGCAATGAGCAGTTCTTC
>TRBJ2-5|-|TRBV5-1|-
CASSLGGSWQETQYF
TGCGCCAGCAGCCTGGGCGGATCATGGCAAGAGACCCAGTACTTC
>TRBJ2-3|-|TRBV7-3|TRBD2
CASSSTAGDPTQYF
TGTGCCAGCAGCTCGACTGCGGGAGATCCTACGCAGTATTTT
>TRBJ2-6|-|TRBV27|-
CASSPLGSSGANVLTF
TGTGCCAGCAGTCCCCTGGGCTCATCTGGGGCCAACGTCCTGACTTTC
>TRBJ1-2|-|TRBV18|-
CASSPDVSYGYTF
TGTGCCAGCTCACCAGATGTCAGCTATGGCTACACCTTC
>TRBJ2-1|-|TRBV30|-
CAWRTGGEQFF
TGTGCCTGGAGAACGGGTGGTGAGCAGTTCTTC
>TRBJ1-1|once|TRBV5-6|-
CASSPTGLNTEAFF
TGTGCCAGCAGTCCTACAGGGCTGAACACTGAAGCTTTCTTT
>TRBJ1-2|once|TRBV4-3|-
CASSQGNSADYGYTF
TGCGCCAGCAGCCAAGGTAATTCCGCGGACTATGGCTACACCTTC
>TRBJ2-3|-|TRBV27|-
CASSLEPPRITDTQYF
TGTGCCAGCAGTTTAGAGCCGCCGCGAATCACAGATACGCAGTATTTT
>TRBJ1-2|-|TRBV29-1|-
CSVETVAGYTF
TGCAGCGTTGAAACAGTCGCCGGCTACACCTTC
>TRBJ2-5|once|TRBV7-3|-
CASSLPGAGETQYF
TGTGCCAGCAGCTTACCTGGGGCCGGGGAGACCCAGTACTTC
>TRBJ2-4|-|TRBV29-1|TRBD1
CSVGRDSSQYF
TGCAGCGTTGGAAGGGACAGCTCTCAGTACTTC
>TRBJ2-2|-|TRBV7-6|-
CASSSPSVGELFF
TGTGCCAGCAGCTCCCCCTCCGTTGGGGAGCTGTTTTTT
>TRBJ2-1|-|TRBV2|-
CASLTDYSYNEQFF
TGTGCCAGCCTGACAGATTACTCCTACAATGAGCAGTTCTTC
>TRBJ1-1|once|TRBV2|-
CASRSGHTEAFF
TGTGCCAGCAGGAGCGGACACACTGAAGCTTTCTTT
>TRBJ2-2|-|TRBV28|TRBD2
CASSLLLAGGTGELFF
TGTGCCAGCAGTTTACTCTTAGCGGGAGGCACCGGGGAGCTGTTTTTT
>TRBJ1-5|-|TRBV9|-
CASSESYGNQPQHF
TGTGCCAGCAGCGAATCGTACGGGAATCAGCCCCAGCATTTT
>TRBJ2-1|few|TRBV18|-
CASSPLQGNEQFF
TGTGCCAGCTCACCGCTACAGGGAAATGAGCAGTTCTTC
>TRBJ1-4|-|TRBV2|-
CASLPGTTNEKLFF
TGTGCCAGCCTACCAGGAACAACTAATGAAAAACTGTTTTTT
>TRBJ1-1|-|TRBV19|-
CASRSGDRQFTEAFF
TGTGCGAGTAGATCGGGGGACCGCCAGTTCACTGAAGCTTTCTTT
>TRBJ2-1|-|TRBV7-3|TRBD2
CASSLQPSGNEQFF
TGTGCCAGCAGCTTACAGCCTAGCGGAAATGAGCAGTTCTTC
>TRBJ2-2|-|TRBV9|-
CASSVEGARTGELFF
TGTGCCAGCAGCGTAGAAGGGGCCAGGACCGGGGAGCTGTTTTTT
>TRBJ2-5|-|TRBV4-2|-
CASSLTRGEQETQYF
TGTGCCAGCAGCCTCACCAGGGGGGAACAAGAGACCCAGTACTTC
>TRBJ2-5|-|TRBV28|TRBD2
CASSFSGGRAATQYF
TGTGCCAGCAGTTTTAGTGGCGGGAGGGCAGCTACCCAGTACTTC
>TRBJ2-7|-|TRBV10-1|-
CASSTGPEYDYEQYF
TGCGCCAGCAGTACAGGGCCCGAATACGACTACGAGCAGTACTTC
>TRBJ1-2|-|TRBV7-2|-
CANQEADYGYTF
TGTGCCAACCAGGAGGCAGACTATGGCTACACCTTC